This T cell receptor beta chain was captured by sequencing in a study of CD4+ T cells in melanoma. Broader study findings: In melanoma, neoantigen-specific CD4+ T cells reportedly differed in differentiation state. A reported correlation linked neoantigen-specific CD4+ T cells to CD8+, macrophage and B cell function.

V lost 3 bases and J lost 1, with 10 bases in between. The CDR3 runs 15 residues. CDR1 is SGHNT, CDR2 YYREEE, per germline (reference sequence). The protocol was immunoSEQ multiplex PCR, while the TCRdb copy is restricted to in-frame clones and leaves out a portion. The sample holds roughly 140,000 clones, nearly 95% seen once. With respect to this clone: Its target is unknown.

The chain recombines TRBV5-4 with TRBJ2-2; either TRBD1 or TRBD2 may fit D (5 bases each). This clonotype was sampled from a human donor with melanoma. The CDR3 region is CASSSGGRNTGELFF. The CDR3 nucleotides read TGTGCCAGCAGCTCTGGGGGTAGGAACACCGGGGAGCTGTTTTTT.